The 18 T cell receptor beta chains listed next were all sequenced from one sample in a study of shared clonotypes between healthy human individuals. Method: immunoSEQ multiplex PCR; TCRdb's copy keeps in-frame clones and lacks some. The sample consists of 1.4 million to 1.5 million clones, approximately 96% of them appearing once. Sequenced: naive CD4+ T cells sorted from blood. Described subset: CD45RA+ positively selected. Source of these receptors: a young man in good health.

The chain recombines TRBV15 with TRBJ2-7, with 11 bases identical to TRBD1. The V gene end was trimmed by 5 bases and the J gene end by 2 bases; junction bases not matched to a gene: 5. Germline-derived CDR1 and CDR2 are LNHNV and YYDKDF (reference sequence). This CDR3 is 15 amino acids long. CDR3 DNA sequence: TGTGCCACCAGCTACGGGACAGGGGGGGCCTACGAGCAGTACTTC. Translating it yields CATSYGTGGAYEQYF.

The rearrangement joins TRBV6-1 to TRBJ1-5; maybe TRBD1 (5 bases). The V and J ends lost 2 bases and 4 bases respectively, with 21 bases between them. The CDR3 contains 18 residues. CDR1 and CDR2 from the germline V gene are MNHNS and SASEGT. CDR3 sequence (DNA): TGTGCCAGCAGTGAAAGGCCCCAAGTGGGGGGATTAAATCAGCCCCAGCATTTT. Protein: CASSERPQVGGLNQPQHF.

This chain uses TRBV5-1 with TRBJ2-1; no definite D call. The V gene lost 1 base and the J gene lost 0 bases, with 5 bases spanning the gap. The length of the CDR3 is 14 residues. CDR1 is SGHRS and CDR2 is YFSETQ in the germline V gene. The CDR3 coding sequence is TGCGCCAGCAGCTTGAGGGCCTCCTACAATGAGCAGTTCTTC. Its translation: CASSLRASYNEQFF.

In this sample, this clone turned up once. One end of the junction fails to match germline, which may point to a read error. The chain is built from TRBV7-6 and TRBJ2-7, with no clear D. CDR3 length equals 15 residues. CDR1 is SGHVS, CDR2 FNYEAQ, per germline. The CDR3 region has the DNA TGTGCCAGCAGCTTAGCGTCTGGCAACTCCCACGAGCAGTACTTC. Encoded protein: CASSLASGNSHEQYF.

CDR3 in amino acids: CATQGLSSTDTQYF. CDR3 nucleotides: TGTGCCACCCAGGGACTATCTAGCACAGATACGCAGTATTTT. The chain links TRBV10-3 to TRBJ2-3; 7 bases agree with TRBD2. The V segment lost 10 bases and the J segment 0 bases; nucleotides outside the gene matches: 7. This CDR3 is 14 amino acids long. The germline CDR1 and CDR2 sequences are ENHRY and SYGVKD.

The chain joins TRBV5-5 to TRBJ2-5, with a weak D call TRBD1 (6 bases). Germline CDR1 and CDR2: SGHKS and YYEKEE (reference sequence). Trimming took 2 bases from V and 2 from J, leaving 10 bases between them. The CDR3 runs 14 residues. The CDR3 protein is CASSFGTRQETQYF. The CDR3 bases are TGTGCCAGCAGCTTCGGGACAAGACAAGAGACCCAGTACTTC.

The chain carries TRBV10-3 and TRBJ2-2; perhaps TRBD1 as D (5 bases). The CDR3 has 17 residues. CDR1 and CDR2 (germline): ENHRY, SYGVKD. V shed 8 bases and J shed 6 bases, with 25 bases lying between them. The CDR3 DNA reads TGTGCCATCTGCCCGCAGGGTGTTGGTGTCTTGCCCGGGGAGCTGTTTTTT. Protein: CAICPQGVGVLPGELFF.

Worth noting for this clone: The same CDR3 is also encoded by other DNA sequences in this sample. V usage is TRBV5-1 and J usage is TRBJ2-1; possibly TRBD1 for D (5 bases). Germline CDR1 and CDR2: SGHRS and YFSETQ. There are 13 residues in the CDR3. Between the trimmed V and J ends, which lost 0 bases and 6 bases, there was a span of 7 bases. The CDR3 DNA reads TGCGCCAGCAGCTTGGGACAGAGCAATGAGCAGTTCTTC. It codes for CASSLGQSNEQFF.

CDR3 sequence (DNA): TGTGCCAGCCAGCCCCTATTATGGACTAGCGGGAAAGTAGCCGAGCAGTTCTTC. Its protein product is CASQPLLWTSGKVAEQFF. The chain recombines TRBV14 with TRBJ2-1; 12 bases align to TRBD2. Germline assignment: CDR1 SGHDN and CDR2 FVKESK. The length of the CDR3 is 18 residues. After removal of 8 bases from V and 10 bases from J, the junction contained 21 bases not matched to a gene.

The chain employs TRBV6-5 and TRBJ1-3, with D unclear. Trimming left V 2 bases short and J 3 bases short, with 5 bases between. The CDR3 length is 13 residues. Per germline, CDR1 MNHEY and CDR2 SVGAGI. The CDR3 bases are TGTGCCAGCAGTTACCGGGTTGGAAACACCATATATTTT. Encoded protein: CASSYRVGNTIYF.

This chain uses TRBV10-3 with TRBJ1-5; D is unresolved. The CDR3 has 14 residues. Trimming removed 11 bases from V and 0 bases from J, with 14 bases in between. Looked up from germline, CDR1 is ENHRY and CDR2 is SYGVKD. CDR3 in DNA: TGTGCCTCCGCTACCGAGCCTAGCAATCAGCCCCAGCATTTT. Translating gives CASATEPSNQPQHF.

CDR3 amino acids: CASSQVAGRGELFF. The CDR3 DNA is TGTGCCAGCAGCCAAGTCGCCGGACGTGGGGAGCTGTTTTTT. The chain recombines TRBV14 with TRBJ2-2; D ambiguous. V was shortened by 1 base and J by 8 bases, with 11 bases between the two germline ends. Germline lookup yields CDR1 SGHDN and CDR2 FVKESK. There are 14 residues in the CDR3.

This clone was seen just once. The V call is TRBV9, the J call TRBJ2-2, with 10 bases aligning to TRBD2. CDR1 is SGDLS, CDR2 YYNGEE, per germline. The length of the CDR3 is 16 residues. J gave up 5 bases and V 2 bases, and 6 bases lay outside the gene matches. The CDR3 here is CASSVLAGVATGELFF. CDR3 nucleotides: TGTGCCAGCAGCGTCCTAGCGGGAGTCGCAACCGGGGAGCTGTTTTTT.

The CDR3 DNA reads as TGTGCCAGCAGTTACTCGATAACAGGGCGAAACACTGAAGCTTTCTTT. Translation: CASSYSITGRNTEAFF. This chain links TRBV6-5 with TRBJ1-1, with D maybe TRBD1 (6 bases). The V end was cut by 0 bases, the J end by 2 bases, with 13 bases between. The length of the CDR3 is 16 residues. Germline CDR1 and CDR2: MNHEY and SVGAGI.

The chain joins TRBV7-3 to TRBJ2-1, with TRBD2 identical over 9 bases. Germline V gene lookup returns CDR1 SGHTA and CDR2 FQGTGA. This CDR3 is built from 16 residues. Trimming cost V 6 bases and J 4 bases; bases outside gene matches: 10. The CDR3 DNA follows: TGTGCCAGCAGTCCCACCGGGACTAGCAGATACAATGAGCAGTTCTTC. This translates into CASSPTGTSRYNEQFF.

The chain links TRBV28 to TRBJ2-7; a possible D gene is TRBD1 (6 bases). Trimming took 11 bases from V and 1 from J, leaving 12 bases between them. Germline V CDR1 and CDR2: MDHEN, SYDVKM. The CDR3 is made up of 12 amino acids. The CDR3 DNA follows: TGTGCCGCCGGACAGAGATCCTACGAGCAGTACTTC. It specifies CAAGQRSYEQYF.

This sequence joins TRBV2 and TRBJ2-5; 10 positions match TRBD2. The CDR3 loop spans 15 amino acids. V was pared by 6 bases and J by 2 bases, with 6 bases of the junction left unmatched. The germline V gene encodes CDR1 SNHLY and CDR2 FYNNEI. CDR3 amino acids: CASSGRTSGQETQYF. In DNA form, the CDR3 reads TGTGCCAGCAGCGGAAGGACTAGCGGACAAGAGACCCAGTACTTC.

To note about this clone: The same CDR3 can be traced to other DNA sequences in this sample. The genes are TRBV6-5 and TRBJ2-5; no clear D. CDR3 length: 12 residues. Trimming took 2 bases from V and 5 from J, leaving 6 bases between them. The germline CDR1 and CDR2 sequences are MNHEY and SVGAGI. CDR3: CASSYPLETQYF. CDR3 bases: TGTGCCAGCAGTTACCCTTTGGAGACCCAGTACTTC.